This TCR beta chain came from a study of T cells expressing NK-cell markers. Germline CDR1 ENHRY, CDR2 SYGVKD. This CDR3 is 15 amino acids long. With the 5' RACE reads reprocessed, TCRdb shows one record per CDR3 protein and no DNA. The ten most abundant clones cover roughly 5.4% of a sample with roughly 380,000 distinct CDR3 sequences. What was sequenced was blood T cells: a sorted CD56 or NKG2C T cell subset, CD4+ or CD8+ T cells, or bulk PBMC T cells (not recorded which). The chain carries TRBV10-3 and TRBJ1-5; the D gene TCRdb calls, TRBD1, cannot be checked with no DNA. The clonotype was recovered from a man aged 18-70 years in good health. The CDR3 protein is CAISSGQGAAGPQHF.